The rows below give T cell receptor beta chains drawn from one sample of a study of naive CD8 T cells in extremely preterm neonates. Method: immunoSEQ multiplex PCR; TCRdb's copy keeps in-frame clones and lacks some. The sample lists 7,000 to 9,500 clones; approximately 90% were seen once. Source material: naive CD8+ T cells from cord blood. These receptors all come from a newborn in good health. The CDR3 runs from the conserved cysteine through the conserved F or W. The order of the fields is V gene, J gene, CDR3 length, D gene, clone size, CDR3 protein, CDR3 DNA. A D gene is named only where the DNA matches it firmly. Not all rows give a size; the values are once, few, many and, for expanded clones, a class.

V: TRBV30; J: TRBJ1-1; length: 12; D: .; size: .; CDR3: CAWSVRRQGAFF; DNA: TGTGCCTGGAGTGTACGGCGGCAGGGAGCTTTCTTT
V: TRBV2; J: TRBJ1-5; length: 14; D: .; size: .; CDR3: CASLDAGANQPQHF; DNA: TGTGCCAGCCTGGACGCAGGGGCCAATCAGCCCCAGCATTTT
V: TRBV6-1; J: TRBJ1-2; length: 15; D: .; size: .; CDR3: CASSEGLPANYGYTF; DNA: TGTGCCAGCAGTGAGGGACTGCCAGCTAACTATGGCTACACCTTC
V: TRBV6-5; J: TRBJ1-1; length: 15; D: TRBD1; size: .; CDR3: CASSYSAGGNTEAFF; DNA: TGTGCCAGCAGTTACTCGGCAGGGGGGAACACTGAAGCTTTCTTT
V: TRBV5-1; J: TRBJ2-2; length: 13; D: .; size: .; CDR3: CASSPGVIGELFF; DNA: TGCGCCAGCAGCCCAGGGGTAATCGGGGAGCTGTTTTTT
V: TRBV9; J: TRBJ2-7; length: 15; D: TRBD1; size: .; CDR3: CASSTGTGGHNEQYF; DNA: TGTGCCAGCAGCACCGGGACAGGGGGCCACAACGAGCAGTACTTC
V: TRBV19; J: TRBJ2-7; length: 15; D: .; size: .; CDR3: CASSIGGRGSYEQYF; DNA: TGTGCCAGTAGTATAGGGGGCAGAGGCTCCTACGAGCAGTACTTC
V: TRBV7-9; J: TRBJ2-1; length: 12; D: .; size: .; CDR3: CASSDRHNEQFF; DNA: TGTGCCAGCAGCGACAGGCACAATGAGCAGTTCTTC
V: TRBV2; J: TRBJ1-4; length: 14; D: TRBD1; size: .; CDR3: CASSGQGRSEKLFF; DNA: TGTGCCAGCAGCGGACAGGGGCGTAGTGAAAAACTGTTTTTT
V: TRBV5-4; J: TRBJ1-2; length: 14; D: .; size: .; CDR3: CASSLGQGTYGYTF; DNA: TGTGCCAGCAGCTTGGGTCAGGGAACCTATGGCTACACCTTC
V: TRBV6-1; J: TRBJ2-4; length: 13; D: .; size: once; CDR3: CASSDRAKNIQYF; DNA: TGTGCCAGCAGTGACAGGGCCAAAAACATTCAGTACTTC
V: TRBV7-9; J: TRBJ1-2; length: 15; D: .; size: .; CDR3: CASSSLGDRLRGYTF; DNA: TGTGCCAGCAGCTCACTAGGAGACAGGTTAAGGGGCTACACCTTC
V: TRBV28; J: TRBJ1-5; length: 17; D: TRBD1; size: once; CDR3: CASRPTTGAYSNQPQHF; DNA: TGTGCCAGCAGGCCGACGACAGGGGCCTATAGCAATCAGCCCCAGCATTTT
V: TRBV27; J: TRBJ2-7; length: 14; D: TRBD2; size: once; CDR3: CASSLDGRASEQYF; DNA: TGTGCCAGCAGTTTAGACGGGAGGGCAAGCGAGCAGTACTTC
V: TRBV4-1; J: TRBJ2-7; length: 13; D: TRBD1; size: .; CDR3: CASSAGTAYEQYF; DNA: TGCGCCAGCAGCGCCGGGACAGCCTACGAGCAGTACTTC
V: TRBV18; J: TRBJ2-6; length: 18; D: .; size: .; CDR3: CASSRHMDIQSRANVLTF; DNA: TGTGCCAGCTCAAGACACATGGACATTCAAAGTCGGGCCAACGTCCTGACTTTC
V: TRBV9; J: TRBJ1-3; length: 14; D: .; size: .; CDR3: CASSVGGAGNTIYF; DNA: TGTGCCAGCAGCGTAGGGGGGGCTGGAAACACCATATATTTT
V: TRBV27; J: TRBJ2-7; length: 15; D: TRBD1; size: once; CDR3: CASSLSRTGGSEQYF; DNA: TGTGCCAGCAGTTTATCGAGGACAGGGGGCAGCGAGCAGTACTTC
V: TRBV6-1; J: TRBJ1-3; length: 14; D: TRBD1; size: .; CDR3: CASSETGAGNTIYF; DNA: TGTGCCAGCAGTGAAACAGGGGCTGGAAACACCATATATTTT
V: TRBV5-8; J: TRBJ2-1; length: 17; D: .; size: .; CDR3: CASRGSPLQGSYNEQFF; DNA: TGTGCCAGCAGAGGCTCACCCCTCCAGGGATCCTACAATGAGCAGTTCTTC
V: TRBV6-5; J: TRBJ1-2; length: 14; D: TRBD1; size: .; CDR3: CASSYGGDRVGYTF; DNA: TGTGCCAGCAGTTACGGTGGGGACAGGGTTGGCTACACCTTC
V: TRBV25-1; J: TRBJ2-3; length: 13; D: .; size: .; CDR3: CASSPLGEDTQYF; DNA: TGTGCCAGCAGTCCCCTGGGCGAGGATACGCAGTATTTT
V: TRBV25-1; J: TRBJ2-3; length: 16; D: TRBD2; size: .; CDR3: CASSEGSGGLQDTQYF; DNA: TGTGCCAGCAGTGAAGGGTCGGGGGGGCTTCAAGATACGCAGTATTTT
V: TRBV11-3; J: TRBJ2-1; length: 14; D: TRBD2; size: once; CDR3: CASSLARGVDEQFF; DNA: TGTGCCAGCAGCTTAGCCCGGGGGGTAGATGAGCAGTTCTTC
V: TRBV13; J: TRBJ1-3; length: 16; D: TRBD1; size: .; CDR3: CASSLEWQGDGNTIYF; DNA: TGTGCCAGCAGCTTAGAGTGGCAGGGGGATGGAAACACCATATATTTT
V: TRBV27; J: TRBJ1-3; length: 16; D: TRBD1; size: .; CDR3: CASRAQTGEDRNTIYF; DNA: TGTGCCAGCAGGGCCCAGACAGGGGAGGATAGAAACACCATATATTTT
V: TRBV19; J: TRBJ1-2; length: 12; D: TRBD1; size: .; CDR3: CASRGSNYGYTF; DNA: TGTGCCTCCAGGGGGTCTAACTATGGCTACACCTTC
V: TRBV10-3; J: TRBJ2-5; length: 15; D: .; size: .; CDR3: CAISEGGARIETQYF; DNA: TGTGCCATCAGTGAGGGAGGGGCACGTATAGAGACCCAGTACTTC
V: TRBV5-6; J: TRBJ1-6; length: 15; D: .; size: few; CDR3: CASSWGQGSNSPLHF; DNA: TGTGCCAGCAGTTGGGGACAAGGCTCTAATTCACCCCTCCACTTT
V: TRBV9; J: TRBJ1-1; length: 14; D: TRBD1; size: .; CDR3: CASSAGGGNTEAFF; DNA: TGTGCCAGCAGCGCAGGGGGCGGGAACACTGAAGCTTTCTTT
V: TRBV5-1; J: TRBJ2-3; length: 12; D: .; size: .; CDR3: CASSLEGDTQYF; DNA: TGCGCCAGCAGCTTGGAGGGGGATACGCAGTATTTT
V: TRBV19; J: TRBJ1-1; length: 14; D: TRBD1; size: .; CDR3: CASSTWTGNTEAFF; DNA: TGTGCCAGTAGTACCTGGACAGGGAACACTGAAGCTTTCTTT
V: TRBV9; J: TRBJ1-2; length: 15; D: TRBD1; size: .; CDR3: CASSDGTGARYGYTF; DNA: TGTGCCAGCAGCGACGGGACAGGGGCTAGGTATGGCTACACCTTC
V: TRBV6-5; J: TRBJ2-7; length: 12; D: .; size: .; CDR3: CASTDTAYEQYF; DNA: TGTGCCAGCACGGACACCGCCTACGAGCAGTACTTC
V: TRBV7-2; J: TRBJ2-7; length: 16; D: TRBD2; size: .; CDR3: CASSSTSGPGTREQYF; DNA: TGTGCCAGCAGCTCGACTAGCGGGCCTGGGACGAGGGAGCAGTACTTC
V: TRBV27; J: TRBJ2-3; length: 15; D: TRBD1; size: .; CDR3: CASRRTGVVTDTQYF; DNA: TGTGCCAGCAGGCGGACAGGGGTGGTAACAGATACGCAGTATTTT
V: TRBV7-9; J: TRBJ1-1; length: 12; D: .; size: .; CDR3: CASSLDRNEAFF; DNA: TGTGCCAGCAGCTTAGACAGGAATGAAGCTTTCTTT
V: TRBV9; J: TRBJ2-3; length: 15; D: .; size: .; CDR3: CASSLGLGGTDTQYF; DNA: TGTGCCAGCAGCCTCGGACTCGGAGGCACAGATACGCAGTATTTT
V: TRBV5-1; J: TRBJ2-1; length: 16; D: TRBD1; size: .; CDR3: CASSLDRQGGRNEQFF; DNA: TGCGCCAGCAGCTTGGATCGACAGGGGGGTCGCAATGAGCAGTTCTTC
V: TRBV15; J: TRBJ2-7; length: 15; D: TRBD2; size: .; CDR3: CATSREWGGYYEQYF; DNA: TGTGCCACCAGCAGAGAGTGGGGAGGGTACTACGAGCAGTACTTC
V: TRBV9; J: TRBJ2-5; length: 14; D: TRBD2; size: .; CDR3: CASSLYSGSETQYF; DNA: TGTGCCAGCAGCCTGTATAGCGGGAGTGAGACCCAGTACTTC
V: TRBV5-1; J: TRBJ2-7; length: 15; D: .; size: .; CDR3: CASSYRSDNSYEQYF; DNA: TGCGCCAGCAGCTATCGCTCGGACAACTCCTACGAGCAGTACTTC
V: TRBV5-1; J: TRBJ2-3; length: 16; D: TRBD2; size: .; CDR3: CASSLGLAGGPDTQYF; DNA: TGCGCCAGCAGCTTGGGACTAGCGGGAGGGCCGGATACGCAGTATTTT
V: TRBV13; J: TRBJ2-7; length: 15; D: .; size: .; CDR3: CASSLGIQGTYEQYF; DNA: TGTGCCAGCAGCTTAGGTATTCAGGGAACCTACGAGCAGTACTTC
V: TRBV27; J: TRBJ2-7; length: 16; D: TRBD2; size: .; CDR3: CASSLGASGRTYEQYF; DNA: TGTGCCAGCAGTTTAGGGGCTAGCGGGCGGACCTACGAGCAGTACTTC
V: TRBV30; J: TRBJ2-3; length: 14; D: .; size: .; CDR3: CAWRGAGLTDTQYF; DNA: TGTGCCTGGAGGGGCGCGGGGCTCACAGATACGCAGTATTTT
V: TRBV21-1; J: TRBJ2-1; length: 13; D: .; size: .; CDR3: CASSPLNLNEQFF; DNA: TGTGCCAGCAGCCCGTTAAATCTCAATGAGCAGTTCTTC
V: TRBV19; J: TRBJ1-5; length: 13; D: TRBD1; size: .; CDR3: CASSMGTDQPQHF; DNA: TGTGCCAGTAGTATGGGGACAGATCAGCCCCAGCATTTT
V: TRBV7-9; J: TRBJ1-2; length: 13; D: .; size: .; CDR3: CASSLGQNYGYTF; DNA: TGTGCCAGCAGCTTAGGACAAAACTATGGCTACACCTTC
V: TRBV19; J: TRBJ2-3; length: 14; D: TRBD1; size: .; CDR3: CASSVDRETDTQYF; DNA: TGTGCCAGTAGCGTTGACAGGGAAACAGATACGCAGTATTTT
V: TRBV5-1; J: TRBJ2-7; length: 15; D: TRBD1; size: .; CDR3: CASSAWMDRDSEQYF; DNA: TGCGCCAGCAGCGCGTGGATGGACAGGGATAGCGAGCAGTACTTC
V: TRBV2; J: TRBJ2-2; length: 17; D: TRBD2; size: .; CDR3: CASSVREGSANTGELFF; DNA: TGTGCCAGCAGTGTAAGGGAGGGGTCCGCGAACACCGGGGAGCTGTTTTTT
V: TRBV15; J: TRBJ1-2; length: 10; D: .; size: once; CDR3: CAMMEGGYTF; DNA: TGTGCCATGATGGAGGGTGGCTACACCTTC
V: TRBV2; J: TRBJ1-6; length: 14; D: .; size: .; CDR3: CASSDSSYNSPLHF; DNA: TGTGCCAGCAGTGACAGCTCCTATAATTCACCCCTCCACTTT
V: TRBV10-2; J: TRBJ2-3; length: 16; D: TRBD1; size: .; CDR3: CASSELGQSSTDTQYF; DNA: TGCGCCAGCAGTGAGTTGGGACAGTCTAGCACAGATACGCAGTATTTT
V: TRBV27; J: TRBJ2-7; length: 13; D: .; size: .; CDR3: CASSPSTVGEQYF; DNA: TGTGCCAGCAGTCCATCGACAGTGGGCGAGCAGTACTTC